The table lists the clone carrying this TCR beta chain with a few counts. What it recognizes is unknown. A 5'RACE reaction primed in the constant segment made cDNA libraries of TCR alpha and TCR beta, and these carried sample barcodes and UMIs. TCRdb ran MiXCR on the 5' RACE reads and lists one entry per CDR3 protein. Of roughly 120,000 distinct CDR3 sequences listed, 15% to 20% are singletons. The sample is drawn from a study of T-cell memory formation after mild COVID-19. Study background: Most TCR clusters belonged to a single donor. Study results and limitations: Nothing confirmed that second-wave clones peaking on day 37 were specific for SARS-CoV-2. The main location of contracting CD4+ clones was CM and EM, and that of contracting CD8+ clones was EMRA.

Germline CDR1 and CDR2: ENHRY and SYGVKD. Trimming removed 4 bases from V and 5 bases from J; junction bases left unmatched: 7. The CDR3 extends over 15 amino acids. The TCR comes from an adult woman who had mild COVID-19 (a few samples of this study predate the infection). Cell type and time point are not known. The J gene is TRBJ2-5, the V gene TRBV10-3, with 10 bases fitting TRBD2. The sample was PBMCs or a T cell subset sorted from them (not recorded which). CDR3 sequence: CAISGVAGGSETQYF. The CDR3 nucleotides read TGTGCCATCAGTGGGGTAGCGGGGGGATCTGAGACCCAGTACTTC.